The next 6 T cell receptor beta chains were all read from a single sample in a study of blood T cell repertoires in COVID-19. Libraries were prepared by immunoSEQ multiplex PCR; TCRdb keeps only in-frame clonotypes and omits some of them. Altogether around 50,000 clones are present, more than 80% being singletons, with the ten largest covering roughly 2%. Input material: peripheral blood. The receptor source for this set is a human donor in a cohort sampled during active COVID-19.

CDR3 DNA: TGTGCCAGTACCGTGGGACAAGGCACAGATACGCAGTATTTT. The encoded protein is CASTVGQGTDTQYF. This chain links TRBV19 with TRBJ2-3, with a possible D match to TRBD1 (6 bases). The CDR3 contains 14 residues. Per the germline V gene, CDR1 is LNHDA and CDR2 is SQIVND (reference sequence). The V and J ends lost 7 bases and 1 base respectively, with 12 bases between them.

The DNA of the CDR3 is TGTGCCAGCAGCTTGGATGTAGCGGGGTCTTACGAGCAGTACTTC. It encodes CASSLDVAGSYEQYF. V usage is TRBV5-6 and J usage is TRBJ2-7; 8 nucleotides match TRBD2. The CDR3 runs to 15 residues. The V segment lost 0 bases and the J segment 4 bases; nucleotides outside the gene matches: 6. Looked up from germline, CDR1 is SGHDT and CDR2 is YYEEEE.

This clone was seen more than once but under ten times. The chain combines TRBV5-5 with TRBJ2-7, with D possibly matching TRBD1 (6 bases). The germline V and J ends were trimmed by 1 base and 4 bases, with 15 bases remaining between them. The CDR3 contains 15 residues. CDR1 and CDR2 from the germline V gene are SGHKS and YYEKEE (reference sequence). The CDR3 region has the DNA TGTGCCAGCAGCTTGCAGGGGCAAGGGGTATACGAGCAGTACTTC. This encodes CASSLQGQGVYEQYF. Full variable domain (rest looked up from reference TRBV5-5 and TRBJ2-7): DAGVTQSPTHLIKTRGQQVTLRCSPISGHKSVSWYQQVLGQGPQFIFQYYEKEERGRGNFPDRFSARQFPNYSSELNVNALLLGDSALYLCASSLQGQGVYEQYFGPGTRLTVT.

The chain recombines TRBV6-5 with TRBJ2-1, with 7 positions matching TRBD1. Germline-derived CDR1 and CDR2 are MNHEY and SVGAGI. The CDR3 runs to 14 residues. The J segment lost 8 bases and the V segment lost 5 bases, leaving 9 bases of the junction unmatched. DNA of the CDR3: TGTGCCAGCAGTCAGGGGGTTCCCCTCGATGAGCAGTTCTTC. Translated: CASSQGVPLDEQFF.

The chain joins TRBV7-2 to TRBJ2-5, with TRBD1 identical over 7 bases. CDR1 and CDR2 from the germline V gene are SGHTA and FQGNSA. The CDR3 has 14 amino acids. The V segment lost 6 bases and the J segment 3 bases; nucleotides outside the gene matches: 7. CDR3 in DNA: TGTGCCAGCAGATCGACAGGGTTTGAAGAGACCCAGTACTTC. As protein: CASRSTGFEETQYF.

J is TRBJ1-2 and V is TRBV3-1 (or the pseudogene TRBV3-2); no definite D call. Germline CDR1 and CDR2: LGHDT and YNNKEL (reference sequence). The V gene lost 4 bases and the J gene lost 5 bases, with 14 bases spanning the gap. The CDR3 loop spans 14 amino acids. The CDR3 DNA sequence: TGTGCCAGCAGCCCAGTGAGGGTGGGGTATGGCTACACCTTC. It yields the protein CASSPVRVGYGYTF.